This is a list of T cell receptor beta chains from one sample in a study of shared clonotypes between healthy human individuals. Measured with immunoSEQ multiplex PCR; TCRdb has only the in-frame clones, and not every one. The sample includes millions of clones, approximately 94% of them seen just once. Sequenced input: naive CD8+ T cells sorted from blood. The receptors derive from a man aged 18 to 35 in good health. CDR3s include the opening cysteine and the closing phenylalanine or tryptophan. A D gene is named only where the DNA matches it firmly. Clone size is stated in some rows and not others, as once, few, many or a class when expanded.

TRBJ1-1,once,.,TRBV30,TGTGCCTGGATTCTGGGAGCTGAAGCTTTCTTT,CAWILGAEAFF
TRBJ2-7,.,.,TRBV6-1,TGTGCCAGCAGTGTTTGGGACGGCTACGAGCAGTACTTC,CASSVWDGYEQYF
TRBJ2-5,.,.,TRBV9,TGTGCCAGCAGCCGGGCGGGAACTCAAGAGACCCAGTACTTC,CASSRAGTQETQYF
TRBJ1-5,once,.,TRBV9,TGTGCCAGCAGCAAGGATCCACTTTGGCCCCAGCATTTT,CASSKDPLWPQHF
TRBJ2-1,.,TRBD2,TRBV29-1,TGCAGCGTTGTTTACGGGAGGAGCTCCTACAATGAGCAGTTCTTC,CSVVYGRSSYNEQFF
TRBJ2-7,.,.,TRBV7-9,TGTGCCAGCAGCTTAGGGGGACTGTACGAGCAGTACTTC,CASSLGGLYEQYF
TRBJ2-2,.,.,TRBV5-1,TGCGCCAGCAGCTTGGGATCGAACACCGGGGAGCTGTTTTTT,CASSLGSNTGELFF
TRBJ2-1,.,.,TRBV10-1,TGCGCCAGCAGTGATGACGGTGGAGATATTTACAATGAGCAGTTCTTC,CASSDDGGDIYNEQFF
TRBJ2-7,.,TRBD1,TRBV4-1,TGCGCCAGCAGCCAACGGGGACAGGGCTTCTACGAGCAGTACTTC,CASSQRGQGFYEQYF
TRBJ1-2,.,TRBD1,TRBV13,TGTGCCAGCAGTTCAGTTCTAAAACAGGGGCTCGATGGCTACACCTTC,CASSSVLKQGLDGYTF
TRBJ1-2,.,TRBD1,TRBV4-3,TGCGCCAGCAGCCGGATCCGGGACAGGGACTATGGCTACACCTTC,CASSRIRDRDYGYTF
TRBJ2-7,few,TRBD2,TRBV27,TGTGCCAGCCGGGGGGACGACTACGAGCAGTACTTC,CASRGDDYEQYF
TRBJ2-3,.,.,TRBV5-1,TGCGCCAGCAGCTTGGTTATCGGTCTCACAGATACGCAGTATTTT,CASSLVIGLTDTQYF
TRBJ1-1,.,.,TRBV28,TGTGCCAGCAGTTCGGACCAAATGAACACTGAAGCTTTCTTT,CASSSDQMNTEAFF
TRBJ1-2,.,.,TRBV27,TGTGCCAGCAGTTTGTTCGTAGGGTATGGCTACACCTTC,CASSLFVGYGYTF
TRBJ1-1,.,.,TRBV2,TGTGCCAGCAGCGACCTCCTCGATACACAGATCATGAACACTGAAGCTTTCTTT,CASSDLLDTQIMNTEAFF
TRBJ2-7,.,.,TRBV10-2,TGCGCCAGCGGGGAAAACTACGAGCAGTACTTC,CASGENYEQYF
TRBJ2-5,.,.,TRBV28,TGTGCCAGCATCGACCTGTGGGAGACCCAGTACTTC,CASIDLWETQYF
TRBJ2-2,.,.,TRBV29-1,TGCAGCGTGGCGGAAAACACCGGGGAGCTGTTTTTT,CSVAENTGELFF
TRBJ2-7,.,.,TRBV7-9,TGTGCCAGCAGCTCGATAACCTACGAGCAGTACTTC,CASSSITYEQYF
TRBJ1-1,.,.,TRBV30,TGTGCCTGGAGCAACAGCGGGGTTCTTGGTCGTGAAGCTTTCTTT,CAWSNSGVLGREAFF
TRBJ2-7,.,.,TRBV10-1,TGCGCCAGCAGTGAGCCCGGCCGGTTC,CASSEPGRF
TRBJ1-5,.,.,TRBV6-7,TGTGCCAGCAGTTACTCCACTCGTTCTAGGCGCCCGGGACATAATCCTGGTGGCAATCAGCCCCAGCATTTT,CASSYSTRSRRPGHNPGGNQPQHF
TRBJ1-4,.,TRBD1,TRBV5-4,TGTGCCAGCAGCTTGGCCGGGACAGGTCCCGAAAAACTGTTTTTT,CASSLAGTGPEKLFF
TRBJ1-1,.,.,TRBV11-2,TGTGCCAGCAGCTTAGATGGGGGTGAGGGAACTGAAGCTTTCTTT,CASSLDGGEGTEAFF
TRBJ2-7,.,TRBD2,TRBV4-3,TGCGCCAGCAGCCAAGTGACTAGCGGGAGCCGGATGGAGCAGTACTTC,CASSQVTSGSRMEQYF
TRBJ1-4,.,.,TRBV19,TGTGCCAGTAGTATTTACGGGATTGGTGAAAAACTGTTTTTT,CASSIYGIGEKLFF
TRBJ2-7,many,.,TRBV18,TGTGCCAGCTCACCACCGGACCGGGTGTCCCCCTACGAGCAGTACTTC,CASSPPDRVSPYEQYF
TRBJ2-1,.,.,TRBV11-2,TGTGCCAGCAGCTTAGATGTAGACGAGCAGTTCTTC,CASSLDVDEQFF
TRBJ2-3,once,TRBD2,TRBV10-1,TGCGCCAGCAGTGAGTTTAGCGGGGGGGCCTTAGATACGCAGTATTTT,CASSEFSGGALDTQYF
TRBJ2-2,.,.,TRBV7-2,TGTGCCAGCAGCCGCGGGACAGACGGTCCGAACACCGGGGAGCTGTTTTTT,CASSRGTDGPNTGELFF
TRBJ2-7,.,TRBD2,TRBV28,TGTGCCAGCAACGGCGGGGGGGCCTACGAGCAGTACTTC,CASNGGGAYEQYF
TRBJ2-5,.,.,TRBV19,TGTGCCAGTAGTACCCCCCGGGGTGGCCAAGAGACCCAGTACTTC,CASSTPRGGQETQYF
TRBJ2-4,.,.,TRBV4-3,TGCGCCAGCAGCCAAGACACAGGGTGGGACATTCAGTACTTC,CASSQDTGWDIQYF
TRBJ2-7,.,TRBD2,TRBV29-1,TGCAGCGTTGAAGATCCTAGCGGGGGGGCCCCCTACGAGCAGTACTTC,CSVEDPSGGAPYEQYF
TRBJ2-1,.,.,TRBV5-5,TGTGCCAGCAGCTTGGGAGGTGTGGCAGGGGCCTACAATGAGCAGTTCTTC,CASSLGGVAGAYNEQFF
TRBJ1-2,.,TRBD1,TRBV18,TGTGCCAGCTCACCACCGAGGGACAGGGTTAACCTTAATGGCTACACCTTC,CASSPPRDRVNLNGYTF
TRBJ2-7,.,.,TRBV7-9,TGTGCCAGCAGCTTAGTGAGAGGGAGGGAGCAGTACTTC,CASSLVRGREQYF
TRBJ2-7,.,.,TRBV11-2,TGTGCCAGCAGCTTAGAAGGCTACATTACCTACGAGCAGTACTTC,CASSLEGYITYEQYF
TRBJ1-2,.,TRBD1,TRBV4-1,TGCGCCAGCAGCCAGTTACAGGGGGCGGACTATGGCTACACCTTC,CASSQLQGADYGYTF
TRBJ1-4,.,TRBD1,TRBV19,TGTGCCAGTAGAAACCTCCGGGACAGCCCTGAAAAACTGTTTTTT,CASRNLRDSPEKLFF
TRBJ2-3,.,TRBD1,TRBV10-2,TGCGCCAGCAGTGAGCCAGGGGGGACAGGGTTCACAGATACGCAGTATTTT,CASSEPGGTGFTDTQYF
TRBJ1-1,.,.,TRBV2,TGTGCCAGCAGCGGTGAAGGGATCACTGAAGCTTTCTTT,CASSGEGITEAFF
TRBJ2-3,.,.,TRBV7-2,TGTGCCAGCAGCTTACTCTCAGGGTACTCAGATACGCAGTATTTT,CASSLLSGYSDTQYF
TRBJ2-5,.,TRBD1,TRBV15,TGTGCCACCAGCAAGCTGGGACAGGGGGCAGAGACCCAGTACTTC,CATSKLGQGAETQYF
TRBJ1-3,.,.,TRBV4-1,TGCGCCAGCAGCCTTGAAGTCTCTGGAAACACCATATATTTT,CASSLEVSGNTIYF
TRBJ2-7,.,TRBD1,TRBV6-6,TGTGCCAGCAGTTACCCCGACAGGGACCACGAGCAGTACTTC,CASSYPDRDHEQYF
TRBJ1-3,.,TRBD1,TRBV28,TGTGCCAGCAGTTTGGGACAGGGGGGAAGTGGAAACACCATATATTTT,CASSLGQGGSGNTIYF
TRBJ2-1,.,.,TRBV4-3,TGCGCCAGCAGCCAAGATCGGGCAGACTCCTACAATGAGCAGTTCTTC,CASSQDRADSYNEQFF
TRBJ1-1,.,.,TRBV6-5,TGTGCCAGCAGTGTTTATGGGGACGGAGAAGCTTTCTTT,CASSVYGDGEAFF
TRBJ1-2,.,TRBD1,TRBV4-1,TGCGCCAGCAGCCAAGATGATTGGGACAGACTACGCCCTGGCTACACCTTC,CASSQDDWDRLRPGYTF
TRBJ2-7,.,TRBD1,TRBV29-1,TGCAGCGTCGGGACAGGCGACTCCTACGAGCAGTACTTC,CSVGTGDSYEQYF
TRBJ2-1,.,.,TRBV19,TGTGCCAGTAGCCGGACAGACTACAATGAGCAGTTCTTC,CASSRTDYNEQFF
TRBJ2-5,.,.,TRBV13,TGTGCCAGCGGCCTGAGGGGAAAAGAGACCCAGTACTTC,CASGLRGKETQYF